Presented here are 7 T cell receptor beta chains from one specimen sequenced in a study of graft-versus-host responses after intestinal transplantation. The antigens these receptors bind are not known. Repertoires were generated with immunoSEQ multiplex PCR, while TCRdb's copy carries only in-frame clones and drops some. This table holds tens of thousands of clones, 94% found once. The sample in question was unstimulated CD4+ T cells sorted from spleen or lymph node cells, obtained before transplant. These receptor sequences come from a human donor who was the organ donor for an intestinal transplant.

The chain employs TRBV11-3 and TRBJ2-7; D perhaps matches TRBD2 (7 bases). The germline V and J ends were trimmed by 3 bases and 9 bases, with 18 bases remaining between them. There are 14 residues in the CDR3. Per germline, CDR1 SGHNT and CDR2 YENEEA. The chain's CDR3 is CASSLGHLWEGQYF. CDR3 sequence (DNA): TGTGCCAGCAGCTTGGGACATTTGTGGGAGGGGCAGTACTTC.

The gene calls are TRBV12-5 and TRBJ2-5; D may be TRBD1 (5 bases). Germline lookup yields CDR1 LGHNT and CDR2 FRNRAP. Trimming pared 1 base from V and 5 bases from J, leaving 14 bases between. This CDR3 spans 15 amino acids. The CDR3 protein is CASGLALSRVETQYF. The CDR3 nucleotides read TGTGCTAGTGGTTTGGCGCTTTCCAGGGTTGAGACCCAGTACTTC.

CDR3 sequence reads: CASSVGGGGKDTQYF. The CDR3 DNA reads as TGTGCCAGCAGCGTAGGGGGCGGGGGAAAAGATACGCAGTATTTT. The chain joins TRBV9 to TRBJ2-3; TRBD2 matches at 7 bases. J gave up 5 bases and V 0 bases, and 6 bases lay outside the gene matches. CDR3 length: 15 residues. Germline CDR1 SGDLS, CDR2 YYNGEE.

The rearrangement joins TRBV28 to TRBJ2-1, with a possible D match to TRBD2 (5 bases). The CDR3 contains 13 residues. Germline V CDR1 and CDR2: MDHEN, SYDVKM. Trimming cost V 4 bases and J 8 bases, with 12 bases left between them. The CDR3 nucleotides are TGTGCCAGCAGTTATGCGGGTTGGGATGAGCAGTTCTTC. This gives the protein CASSYAGWDEQFF.

The rearrangement links TRBV19 to TRBJ1-1; the D is unclear. Germline-derived CDR1 and CDR2 are LNHDA and SQIVND (reference sequence). The CDR3 covers 15 residues. Trimming took off 2 bases at V and 7 bases at J, with 17 bases between the two ends. CDR3 coding DNA: TGTGCCAGTAGTATACGGTCCGGGGAATCGCGTGAAGCTTTCTTT. As protein: CASSIRSGESREAFF.

This rearrangement joins TRBV9 to TRBJ1-2; perhaps TRBD1 as D (6 bases). Trimming removed 0 bases from V and 4 bases from J, with 13 bases in between. The CDR3 is 15 residues long. CDR1 is SGDLS and CDR2 is YYNGEE in the germline V gene. CDR3 coding DNA: TGTGCCAGCAGCGTAGGGGAGGGCAGGGGCTATGGCTACACCTTC. As protein: CASSVGEGRGYGYTF.

V usage is TRBV6-5 and J usage is TRBJ2-5; D is possibly TRBD1 or TRBD2 (6 bases each). The germline V gene encodes CDR1 MNHEY and CDR2 SVGAGI. V lost 4 bases and J lost 5, with 17 bases in between. The CDR3 consists of 15 residues. In DNA, the CDR3 is TGTGCCAGCAGTTCCCGAGGGCAGGGGAGGGAGACCCAGTACTTC. Translation gives CASSSRGQGRETQYF.